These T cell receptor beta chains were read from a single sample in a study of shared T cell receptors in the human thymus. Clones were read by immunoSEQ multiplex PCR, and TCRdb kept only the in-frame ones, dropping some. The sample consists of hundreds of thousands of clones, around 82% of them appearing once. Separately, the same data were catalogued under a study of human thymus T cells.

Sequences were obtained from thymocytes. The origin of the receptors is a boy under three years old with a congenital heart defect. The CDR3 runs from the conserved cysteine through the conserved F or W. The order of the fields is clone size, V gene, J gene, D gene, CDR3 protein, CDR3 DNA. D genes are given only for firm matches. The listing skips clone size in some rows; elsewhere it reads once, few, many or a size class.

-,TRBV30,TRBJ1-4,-,CAWTQSSGEKLFF,TGTGCCTGGACTCAAAGCTCAGGGGAAAAACTGTTTTTT
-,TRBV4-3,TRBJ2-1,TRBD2,CASSRKLAGDEQFF,TGCGCCAGCAGCCGCAAACTAGCGGGCGATGAGCAGTTCTTC
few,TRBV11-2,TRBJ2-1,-,CASSRNRQVSSYNEQFF,TGTGCCAGCAGCCGAAACCGACAGGTTTCATCCTACAATGAGCAGTTCTTC
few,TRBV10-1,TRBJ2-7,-,CARTGSRAYEQYF,TGCGCCAGAACCGGGTCGAGGGCCTACGAGCAGTACTTC
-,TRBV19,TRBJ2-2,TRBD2,CASGTSGYLTNTGELFF,TGTGCCAGTGGGACTAGCGGGTACCTTACGAACACCGGGGAGCTGTTTTTT
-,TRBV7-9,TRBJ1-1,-,CASSLLGGRSPMNTEAFF,TGTGCCAGCAGCCTTCTGGGGGGGCGCTCCCCTATGAACACTGAAGCTTTCTTT
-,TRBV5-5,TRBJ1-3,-,CASSPGGGSDTIYF,TGTGCCAGCAGCCCGGGAGGGGGATCCGACACCATATATTTT
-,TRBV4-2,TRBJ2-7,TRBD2,CASSQGWRGVGSYEQYF,TGTGCCAGCAGCCAAGGATGGCGGGGGGTTGGGTCCTACGAGCAGTACTTC
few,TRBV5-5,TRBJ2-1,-,CASSGGSRNNEQFF,TGTGCCAGTTCGGGCGGGTCTCGGAACAATGAGCAGTTCTTC
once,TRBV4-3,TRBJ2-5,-,CASSQEGKDRQETQYF,TGCGCCAGCAGCCAAGAGGGGAAGGACAGACAAGAGACCCAGTACTTC
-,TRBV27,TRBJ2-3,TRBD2,CASSLSAGFADTQYF,TGTGCCAGCAGTTTGTCAGCGGGATTCGCAGATACGCAGTATTTT
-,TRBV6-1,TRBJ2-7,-,CASSEAQGIAYEQYF,TGTGCCAGCAGTGAAGCGCAGGGCATTGCCTACGAGCAGTACTTC
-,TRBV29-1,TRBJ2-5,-,CSAFAGRGTQYF,TGCAGCGCCTTTGCGGGACGAGGGACCCAGTACTTC
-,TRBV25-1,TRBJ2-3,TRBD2,CASSDRTSGSTDTQYF,TGTGCCAGCAGTGACCGGACTAGCGGGAGTACAGATACGCAGTATTTT
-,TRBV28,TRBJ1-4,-,CASSPEAVLNEKLFF,TGTGCCAGCAGTCCAGAGGCAGTCTTGAATGAAAAACTGTTTTTT
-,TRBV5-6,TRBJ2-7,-,CASSEGECHEQYF,TGTGCCAGCAGCGAGGGTGAATGCCACGAGCAGTACTTC
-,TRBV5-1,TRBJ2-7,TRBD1,CASSLDRERTYEQYF,TGCGCCAGCAGCTTAGACAGGGAAAGGACCTACGAGCAGTACTTC
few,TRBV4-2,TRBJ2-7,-,CASSQDNLAPFYEQYF,TGTGCCAGCAGCCAAGATAATCTAGCGCCATTCTACGAGCAGTACTTC
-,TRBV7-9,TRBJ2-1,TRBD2,CASSFQSGRVGNEQFF,TGTGCCAGCAGCTTCCAGAGCGGGAGGGTAGGAAATGAGCAGTTCTTC
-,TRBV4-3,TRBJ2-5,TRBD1,CASSPRDRGRETQYF,TGCGCCAGCAGCCCCCGGGACAGGGGGCGAGAGACCCAGTACTTC
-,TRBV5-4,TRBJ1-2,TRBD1,CASSRDRGIYGYTF,TGTGCCAGCAGCCGGGACAGGGGGATCTATGGCTACACCTTC
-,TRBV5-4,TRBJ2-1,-,CASSPGRGRGDNEQFF,TGTGCCAGCAGCCCCGGGAGGGGGCGTGGGGACAATGAGCAGTTCTTC
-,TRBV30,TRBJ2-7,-,CAWSVLGCEQYF,TGTGCCTGGAGTGTCCTAGGTTGCGAGCAGTACTTC
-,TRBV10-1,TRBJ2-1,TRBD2,CASSEYPGTSGYNEQFF,TGCGCCAGCAGTGAGTACCCCGGGACTAGCGGATACAATGAGCAGTTCTTC
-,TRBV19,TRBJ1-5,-,CASSIDRWETNQPQHF,TGTGCCAGTAGTATAGATCGGTGGGAGACAAATCAGCCCCAGCATTTT
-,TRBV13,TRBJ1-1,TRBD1,CASSLARDRGPTEAFF,TGTGCCAGCAGCTTAGCCCGGGACAGGGGACCCACTGAAGCTTTCTTT
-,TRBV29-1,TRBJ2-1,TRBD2,CSVEGTSGRARNEQFF,TGCAGCGTTGAGGGGACTAGCGGGAGGGCGAGAAATGAGCAGTTCTTC
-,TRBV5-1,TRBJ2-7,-,CASSSDSPYEQYF,TGCGCCAGCAGCTCCGACAGTCCCTACGAGCAGTACTTC
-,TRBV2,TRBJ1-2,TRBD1,CASSEVRDRGYGYTF,TGTGCCAGCAGTGAAGTCCGCGACAGGGGATATGGCTACACCTTC
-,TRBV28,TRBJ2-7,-,CASSLCPSEGEQYF,TGTGCCAGCAGTTTATGCCCCAGCGAGGGCGAGCAGTACTTC
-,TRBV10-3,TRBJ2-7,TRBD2,CAISGHGLAGVGYEQYF,TGTGCCATCAGTGGCCACGGACTAGCGGGAGTGGGGTACGAGCAGTACTTC
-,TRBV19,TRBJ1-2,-,CASSIANDGYTF,TGTGCCAGTAGTATAGCAAATGATGGCTACACCTTC
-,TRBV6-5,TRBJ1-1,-,CASSPSRVNTEAFF,TGTGCCAGCAGTCCTTCCCGGGTGAACACTGAAGCTTTCTTT
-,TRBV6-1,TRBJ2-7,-,CASSPPVVKEQYF,TGTGCCAGCAGTCCACCAGTGGTGAAAGAGCAGTACTTC
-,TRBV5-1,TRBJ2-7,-,CASSLGVAGEQYF,TGCGCCAGCAGCTTGGGAGTTGCTGGCGAGCAGTACTTC
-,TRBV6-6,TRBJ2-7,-,CASSPAGEQYF,TGTGCCAGCAGTCCCGCGGGCGAGCAGTACTTC
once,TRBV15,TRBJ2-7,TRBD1,CATSRLTGQSNYYEQYF,TGTGCCACCAGCAGACTTACGGGACAGAGCAACTACTACGAGCAGTACTTC
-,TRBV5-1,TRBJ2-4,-,CASSSADRSKNIQYF,TGCGCCAGCAGCAGCGCTGACAGGTCCAAAAACATTCAGTACTTC
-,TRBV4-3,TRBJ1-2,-,CASSQDFGEYGYTF,TGCGCCAGCAGCCAAGATTTCGGGGAATATGGCTACACCTTC
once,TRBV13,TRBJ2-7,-,CASSLFLGGYEQYF,TGTGCCAGCAGCTTATTTCTGGGGGGCTACGAGCAGTACTTC
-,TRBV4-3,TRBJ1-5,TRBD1,CASSRDRGPNQPQHF,TGCGCCAGCAGCCGGGACAGGGGCCCCAATCAGCCCCAGCATTTT
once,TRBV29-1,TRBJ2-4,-,CSAIQGEGNIQYF,TGCAGCGCTATACAGGGGGAGGGAAACATTCAGTACTTC
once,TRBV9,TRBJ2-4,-,CASSSRTEYF,TGTGCCAGCAGCTCCCGCACGGAGTACTTC
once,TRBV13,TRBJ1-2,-,CASSRFGSNYGYTF,TGTGCCAGCAGTCGTTTTGGCTCTAACTATGGCTACACCTTC
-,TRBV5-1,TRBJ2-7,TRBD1,CASSFRGFSYEQYF,TGCGCCAGCAGCTTCAGGGGGTTCTCCTACGAGCAGTACTTC
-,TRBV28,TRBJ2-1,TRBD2,CASSPLAASYNEQFF,TGTGCCAGCAGTCCACTAGCGGCCTCCTACAATGAGCAGTTCTTC
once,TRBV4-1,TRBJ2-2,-,CASSQGAGVTGELFF,TGCGCCAGCAGCCAGGGTGCCGGGGTCACCGGGGAGCTGTTTTTT
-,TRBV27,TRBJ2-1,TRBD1,CASSPIRDRGNEQFF,TGTGCCAGCAGTCCTATCCGGGACAGGGGAAATGAGCAGTTCTTC